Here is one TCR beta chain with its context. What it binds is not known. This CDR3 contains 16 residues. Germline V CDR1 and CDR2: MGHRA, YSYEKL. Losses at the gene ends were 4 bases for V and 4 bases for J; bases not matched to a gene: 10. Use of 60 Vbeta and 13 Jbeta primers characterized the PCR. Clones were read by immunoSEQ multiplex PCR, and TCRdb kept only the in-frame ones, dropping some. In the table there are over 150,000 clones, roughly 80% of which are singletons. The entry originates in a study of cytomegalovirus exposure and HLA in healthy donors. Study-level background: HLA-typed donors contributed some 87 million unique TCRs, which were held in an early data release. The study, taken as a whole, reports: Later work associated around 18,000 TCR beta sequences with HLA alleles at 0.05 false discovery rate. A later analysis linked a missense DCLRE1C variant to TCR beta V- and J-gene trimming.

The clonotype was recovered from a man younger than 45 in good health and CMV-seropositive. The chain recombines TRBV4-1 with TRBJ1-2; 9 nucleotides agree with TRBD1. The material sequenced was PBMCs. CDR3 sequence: CASSPGTGRSGYGYTF. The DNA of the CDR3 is TGCGCCAGCAGCCCCGGGACAGGGAGGAGCGGCTATGGCTACACCTTC.